Below, 27 T cell receptor beta chains from the same sample are listed, as sequenced in a study of T cells in Graves' hyperthyroidism and ophthalmopathy. Amplification of TCR beta CDR3 regions used RNA as the template. Researchers ran a first-round RT-PCR on the TCR CDR3 using the HTBI primer set. TCRdb fed the multiplex PCR reads into MiXCR, producing one record per CDR3 protein. Counted here are approximately 400,000 distinct CDR3 sequences, roughly 20% occurring once; the ten biggest clones make up 35% to 50%. The specimen sequenced was blood. Receptors originate from a man younger than 35 with Graves' ophthalmopathy.

This clonotype occurred a few times. The CDR3 sequence is CASSYSGEGFSGNTIYF. CDR3 DNA sequence: TGTGCCAGCAGTTACTCGGGTGAGGGATTCTCTGGAAACACCATATATTTT. J is TRBJ1-3 and V is TRBV6-5; D is unresolved. The ends were cut back, 0 bases at V and 0 bases at J, with 12 bases in the middle. Germline CDR1 MNHEY, CDR2 SVGAGI. The CDR3 runs 17 residues.

This clonotype turned up a few times. The chain couples TRBV27 to TRBJ1-6, with D perhaps matching TRBD1 (5 bases). The CDR3 covers 13 residues. V was shortened by 9 bases and J by 7 bases, with 13 bases between the two germline ends. Per germline, CDR1 MNHEY and CDR2 SMNVEV (reference sequence). The CDR3 reads CASGDRYNSPLHF. Written as DNA, the CDR3 is TGTGCCAGTGGGGACCGGTACAATTCACCCCTCCACTTT.

In this sample, this clonotype turned up many times. The chain carries TRBV6-4 and TRBJ2-3; maybe TRBD1 (5 bases). This CDR3 has 14 amino acids. The V gene's germline CDR1 is MRHNA and CDR2 SNTAGT. Trimming removed 5 bases from V and 6 bases from J, with 15 bases in between. CDR3 DNA: TGTGCCAGCAGTCAAAATTCACAGGCCGATACGCAGTATTTT. Its protein is CASSQNSQADTQYF.

As to this clonotype: At one of its ends the junction is not consistent with the germline gene, which may arise from a read error. The V gene is TRBV28, the J gene TRBJ2-2; D possibly uses TRBD1 or TRBD2 (5 bases each). The germline CDR1 and CDR2 sequences are MDHEN and SYDVKM. The CDR3 extends over 16 amino acids. Here the CDR3 reads CASNLSGRDHTGELSF. DNA of the CDR3: TGTGCCAGCAATTTATCTGGCAGGGACCACACCGGGGAGCTGTCTTTT.

This clonotype turned up a few times. J is TRBJ2-7 and V is TRBV6-1; 8 nucleotides line up with TRBD1. With 7 bases clipped from V and 2 bases from J, the junction kept 10 bases outside the gene matches. The germline V gene has CDR1 MNHNS and CDR2 SASEGT. The CDR3 contains 15 residues. CDR3 DNA: TGTGCCAGCATTAAGGGGGGACAGGTACCCTACGAGCAGTACTTC. Its translation is CASIKGGQVPYEQYF.

This clonotype was seen at least ten times. The chain joins TRBV6-1 to TRBJ2-3; 8 bases are a match to TRBD2. V shed 9 bases, J shed 4 bases, and the junction held 9 bases outside the gene matches. The length of the CDR3 is 14 residues. The germline CDR1 and CDR2 sequences are MNHNS and SASEGT. Here the CDR3 DNA reads TGTGCCAGTTCCGGGACTAGGAGGGCAGATACGCAGTATTTT. Amino acid sequence: CASSGTRRADTQYF.

This clonotype came up many times. V gene TRBV2 combines with J gene TRBJ1-1; 8 bases align to TRBD1. CDR1 and CDR2 from the germline V gene are SNHLY and FYNNEI. The CDR3 extends over 14 amino acids. J lost 6 bases, V lost 6 bases, and 9 bases had no gene match. The CDR3 DNA follows: TGTGCCAGCAGCCCTGGACAGGGCGGGGCTGAAGCTTTCTTT. It codes for CASSPGQGGAEAFF.

This clonotype has ten or more counts. The chain couples TRBV7-9 to TRBJ2-5; D is ambiguous. Trimming cost V 0 bases and J 3 bases, with 5 bases left between them. From germline, CDR1 is SEHNR and CDR2 FQNEAQ (reference sequence). The CDR3 runs 13 residues. CDR3 in amino acids: CASSLALKETQYF. The CDR3 coding sequence is TGTGCCAGCAGCTTAGCCCTGAAAGAGACCCAGTACTTC.

This clonotype was counted at least ten times. The chain is built from TRBV7-6 and TRBJ2-7, with D tentatively TRBD1 (5 bases). The V end lost 5 bases, the J end lost 1 base, and 12 bases lay between the germline ends. Germline V CDR1 and CDR2: SGHVS, FNYEAQ. CDR3 size: 14 residues. The CDR3 region is CASSEGVSSYEQYF. DNA for the CDR3: TGTGCCAGCAGCGAAGGGGTGTCATCCTACGAGCAGTACTTC.

In this sample, this clonotype turned up a few times. CDR3 DNA: TGTGCCAGCAGCCGACGACCAACAGGGCTCTCCACCGGGGAGCTGTTTTTT. Protein: CASSRRPTGLSTGELFF. The J gene is TRBJ2-2, the V gene TRBV3-1, with a tentative D call TRBD1 (6 bases). V gave up 4 bases and J gave up 4 bases, with 19 bases separating them. CDR3 length: 17 amino acids. Germline lookup yields CDR1 LGHDT and CDR2 YNNKEL (reference sequence).

This clonotype was recorded at least ten times. This chain links TRBV6-1 with TRBJ2-5, with unresolved D. The CDR3 loop spans 14 amino acids. The V and J ends lost 5 bases and 5 bases respectively, with 15 bases between them. Germline-derived CDR1 and CDR2 are MNHNS and SASEGT. This CDR3 reads CASSYGPIGETQYF. In DNA, the CDR3 is TGTGCCAGCAGTTACGGACCGATTGGGGAGACCCAGTACTTC.

This clonotype was counted a few times. V usage is TRBV4-1 and J usage is TRBJ1-1; tentatively, D is TRBD1 (6 bases). The CDR3 runs to 15 residues. Trimming took off 0 bases at V and 4 bases at J, with 12 bases between the two ends. In germline, CDR1 is MGHRA, CDR2 YSYEKL. Here the CDR3 reads CASSQEGGRGTEAFF. As DNA, the CDR3 is TGCGCCAGCAGCCAAGAAGGGGGGCGCGGCACTGAAGCTTTCTTT.

V usage is TRBV2 and J usage is TRBJ2-1, with 9 bases matching TRBD1. The CDR3 runs 15 residues. J gave up 5 bases and V 4 bases, and 6 bases lay outside the gene matches. Germline CDR1 SNHLY, CDR2 FYNNEI. The CDR3 region is CASSGGDRADNEQFF. In nucleotides, the CDR3 is TGTGCCAGCAGTGGGGGGGACAGGGCCGACAATGAGCAGTTCTTC. Looking up the rest from reference TRBV2 and TRBJ2-1 gives the full variable domain: EPEVTQTPSHQVTQMGQEVILRCVPISNHLYFYWYRQILGQKVEFLVSFYNNEISEKSEIFDDQFSVERPDGSNFTLKIRSTKLEDSAMYFCASSGGDRADNEQFFGPGTRLTVL.

This chain joins TRBV5-1 and TRBJ1-6; D is uncertain. Germline V gene sequence: CDR1 SGHRS, CDR2 YFSETQ. CDR3 size: 16 residues. V lost 0 bases and J lost 10, with 17 bases in between. The CDR3 bases are TGCGCCAGCAGCTTGGAAACAGTTGGCATAGGCTCACCCCTCCACTTT. Amino acid sequence: CASSLETVGIGSPLHF. Together with reference TRBV5-1 and TRBJ1-6, the CDR3 gives the full variable domain: KAGVTQTPRYLIKTRGQQVTLSCSPISGHRSVSWYQQTPGQGLQFLFEYFSETQRNKGNFPGRFSGRQFSNSRSEMNVSTLELGDSALYLCASSLETVGIGSPLHFGNGTRLTVT.

This clonotype was seen repeatedly, ten times or more. V gene TRBV5-1 combines with J gene TRBJ1-4, with 8 bases fitting TRBD1. The germline gives CDR1 SGHRS, CDR2 YFSETQ. The CDR3 runs 17 residues. V shed 0 bases, J shed 3 bases, and the junction held 7 bases outside the gene matches. The DNA for the CDR3 is TGCGCCAGCAGCTTGGCCCGACAGGGGTTGCCTAATGAAAAACTGTTTTTT. Protein: CASSLARQGLPNEKLFF.

CDR3 DNA sequence: TGTGCCAGTCGCGACAACAGGGGAGGGATTGAAGCTTTCTTT. Translating it yields CASRDNRGGIEAFF. V is TRBV19 and J is TRBJ1-1; TRBD1 matches at 7 bases. CDR3 length: 14 amino acids. The trim removed 8 bases at V and 7 bases at J, leaving 13 bases unmatched. Germline V gene lookup returns CDR1 LNHDA and CDR2 SQIVND (reference sequence).

This clonotype was seen at least ten times. The genes are TRBV6-5 and TRBJ2-5; either TRBD1 or TRBD2 may fit D (5 bases each). The CDR3 consists of 15 residues. Germline V gene sequence: CDR1 MNHEY, CDR2 SVGAGI. V lost 0 bases to trimming and J lost 9 bases, with 17 bases between them. The CDR3 sequence is CASSYSMGRAAAQYF. DNA for the CDR3: TGTGCCAGCAGTTACTCGATGGGCAGGGCAGCGGCCCAGTACTTC.

The chain uses TRBV7-9 and TRBJ1-4; D is undetermined. The CDR3 has 14 amino acids. The V end was cut by 5 bases, the J end by 7 bases, with 14 bases between. Germline V gene sequence: CDR1 SEHNR, CDR2 FQNEAQ (reference sequence). CDR3 amino acids: CASSHPTGAEKLFF. CDR3 bases: TGTGCCAGCAGCCACCCGACGGGAGCTGAAAAACTGTTTTTT.

This clonotype was counted ten times or more. V and J are TRBV7-9 and TRBJ2-1, with D perhaps TRBD1 or TRBD2 (6 bases each). Germline V gene data show CDR1 as SEHNR and CDR2 as FQNEAQ (reference sequence). V gave up 5 bases and J gave up 8 bases, with 19 bases separating them. CDR3 length: 15 amino acids. The CDR3 protein is CASSPNWGAGDEQFF. The CDR3 region has the DNA TGTGCCAGCAGCCCTAATTGGGGGGCCGGGGATGAGCAGTTCTTC.

This clonotype was seen many times. The V and J genes are TRBV5-1 and TRBJ1-2; tentatively, D is TRBD1 (6 bases). Trimming shortened V by 4 bases and J by 2 bases, and 9 bases separated the two germline ends. Germline V gene sequence: CDR1 SGHRS, CDR2 YFSETQ. This CDR3 has 13 residues. The CDR3 is CASSADRNYGYTF. In DNA, the CDR3 is TGCGCCAGCAGCGCCGACAGGAACTATGGCTACACCTTC.

A remark on this clonotype: A much larger clone sits a single nucleotide away, making a read error possible. Here the CDR3 reads CASSEKWLVGEQYF. CDR3 sequence (DNA): TGTGCCAGCAGTGAAAAGTGGCTCGTCGGTGAGCAGTACTTC. V gene TRBV2 combines with J gene TRBJ2-1; no clear D. The J call may be incorrect, as the DNA end agrees better with TRBJ2-7. This CDR3 region has 14 residues. CDR1 SNHLY and CDR2 FYNNEI come from the germline V gene.

This clonotype was seen a handful of times. The chain has TRBV24-1 and TRBJ2-7; 7 nucleotides match TRBD2. The CDR3 consists of 14 residues. Germline V gives CDR1 KGHDR, CDR2 SFDVKD. V lost 0 bases, J lost 5 bases, and 3 bases stayed unmatched. The CDR3: CATSDLTGGDEQYF. CDR3 bases: TGTGCCACCAGTGATTTGACGGGGGGAGACGAGCAGTACTTC.

Remarks on this clonotype: One base away lies a much larger clone, so this may be a sequencing read error. The chain uses TRBV11-3 and TRBJ2-1; D remains ambiguous. Germline CDR1 reads SGHNT; CDR2 reads YENEEA. The ends were cut back, 4 bases at V and 0 bases at J, with 13 bases in the middle. The CDR3 runs 16 residues. The CDR3 sequence is CASSSAPPPSYNEQFF. For the CDR3, the DNA is TGTGCCAGCAGCTCAGCCCCCCCTCCCTCCTACAATGAGCAGTTCTTC.

This chain connects TRBV6-4 to TRBJ1-6; D may be TRBD1 (5 bases). Trimming removed 3 bases from V and 4 bases from J, with 10 bases in between. The CDR3 spans 15 residues. The germline V gene encodes CDR1 MRHNA and CDR2 SNTAGT. The CDR3 sequence is CASSESQGYNSPLHF. The CDR3 coding sequence is TGTGCCAGCAGTGAAAGTCAGGGATATAATTCACCCCTCCACTTT.

This clonotype was seen many times. This chain's CDR3 is CASSSTDGYNQPQHF. The CDR3 DNA follows: TGTGCCAGCAGTTCTACGGACGGGTACAATCAGCCCCAGCATTTT. The V and J genes are TRBV6-1 and TRBJ1-5; D remains unclear. Germline V gene data show CDR1 as MNHNS and CDR2 as SASEGT. V lost 5 bases and J 3 bases, leaving 14 bases between the germline ends. The CDR3 loop spans 15 amino acids.

This clonotype was seen many times. This rearrangement joins TRBV6-1 to TRBJ1-5, with 7 bases that match TRBD1. The CDR3 spans 13 residues. V trimming: 6 bases; J trimming: 6 bases; junction bases outside the gene matches: 5. CDR1 and CDR2 from the germline V gene are MNHNS and SASEGT. CDR3 protein: CASRTGLAQPQHF. CDR3 in DNA: TGTGCCAGCAGGACAGGGCTGGCTCAGCCCCAGCATTTT.

This clonotype has ten or more counts. The V gene is TRBV5-1, the J gene TRBJ1-5; no firm D call. The V end lost 0 bases, the J end lost 7 bases, and 14 bases lay between the germline ends. CDR3 length: 15 residues. Germline V gene data show CDR1 as SGHRS and CDR2 as YFSETQ. The CDR3, as DNA: TGCGCCAGCAGCTTGGTGGCGGGCCCGGGACAGCCCCAGCATTTT. This gives the protein CASSLVAGPGQPQHF.